This TCR beta chain emerged from a study of cytomegalovirus exposure and HLA in healthy donors. Study conclusions and caveats: A further, later analysis showed that HLA-associated TCR beta chains (compared with equally common others) were more clonally expanded.

The PCR used 60 Vbeta and 13 Jbeta primers. Some clones are missing from TCRdb's copy, which holds only in-frame ones; the method was immunoSEQ multiplex PCR. The repertoire holds about 88,000 clones, with roughly three quarters as singletons. Germline CDR1 reads SQVTM; CDR2 reads ANQGSEA. The CDR3 is 13 amino acids. V was trimmed by 4 bases and J by 2 bases, leaving 12 bases between them. Concerning this clone itself: The antigen remains unidentified.

The sequence was obtained from a man aged 25-45 years in good health and CMV-seronegative. The specimen sequenced was PBMCs. The chain links TRBV29-1 to TRBJ2-7, with a possible D match to TRBD1 (5 bases). The CDR3 region has the DNA TGCAGCGTTGCGACAGCCTTAGCCTACGAGCAGTACTTC. Protein: CSVATALAYEQYF.